These 32 T cell receptor beta chains were sequenced from one sample in a study of cytomegalovirus exposure and HLA in healthy donors (dated by TCRdb to between 2016 and 2019). Library prep was done by the immunoSEQ multiplex PCR assay. TCRdb took over this immuneACCESS table, retaining in-frame rearrangements with V and J assigned. Such tables are incomplete; in checked studies, under half of the missing clones stem from an unresolved V gene, and the remainder is unexplained. In all, the sample holds tens of thousands of clones, and less than 95% of those were seen once. The top ten constitute 1.5% to 2% of the sample. Specimen: PBMCs. These receptors came from a woman aged 18-29 years in good health and CMV-seropositive.

The rearrangement joins TRBV5-6 to TRBJ2-3; the D is unclear. Trimming took off 3 bases at V and 3 bases at J, with 17 bases between the two ends. This CDR3 comprises 16 residues. The germline gives CDR1 SGHDT, CDR2 YYEEEE. CDR3: CASSSRPMAGTDTQYF. The DNA of the CDR3 is TGTGCCAGCAGCTCCCGCCCCATGGCTGGTACAGATACGCAGTATTTT.

The chain couples TRBV9 to TRBJ2-3; no clear D. Germline V lookup: CDR1 SGDLS, CDR2 YYNGEE. This CDR3 has 14 residues. Trimming cost V 3 bases and J 3 bases, with 11 bases left between them. CDR3 nucleotide sequence: TGTGCCAGCAGCGCCTCCCCGCGGACAGATACGCAGTATTTT. It encodes CASSASPRTDTQYF.

The chain is built from TRBV6-1 and TRBJ1-3; a weak D match, TRBD1 (6 bases). This CDR3 spans 14 amino acids. Germline CDR1 is MNHNS and CDR2 is SASEGT. Trimming left V 2 bases short and J 5 bases short, with 10 bases between. This CDR3 reads CASSERGTRNTIYF. CDR3 in DNA: TGTGCCAGCAGTGAAAGAGGGACACGAAACACCATATATTTT.

V and J are TRBV30 and TRBJ2-3, with 8 bases identical to TRBD2. The CDR3 contains 12 residues. The V gene end was trimmed by 4 bases and the J gene end by 5 bases; junction bases not matched to a gene: 2. Germline CDR1 reads GTSNPN; CDR2 reads SVGIG (reference sequence). The CDR3 DNA is TGTGCCTGGACTCGGGGGGGAGATACGCAGTATTTT. This gives the protein CAWTRGGDTQYF.

This CDR3 is CASSPSGGANEQFF. The DNA for the CDR3 is TGTGCCAGCAGCCCTAGCGGGGGGGCGAATGAGCAGTTCTTC. This rearrangement joins TRBV7-8 to TRBJ2-1, with TRBD2 identical over 12 bases. Germline CDR1 and CDR2: SGHVS and FQNEAQ. This CDR3 region has 14 residues. The V and J ends lost 5 bases and 7 bases, in that order; junction bases with no gene match: 3.

This clone was counted once. The J gene is TRBJ2-1, the V gene TRBV13, with 7 nucleotides matching TRBD2. In germline, CDR1 is PRHDT, CDR2 FYEKMQ (reference sequence). The CDR3 has 14 amino acids. With V trimmed by 0 bases and J by 7 bases, 3 bases remained unmatched. Here the CDR3 reads CASSLGGLRNEQFF. The CDR3 nucleotides are TGTGCCAGCAGCTTAGGGGGACTAAGGAATGAGCAGTTCTTC.

This chain links TRBV5-1 with TRBJ2-1; the D is unclear. The CDR3 is made up of 16 amino acids. Trimming removed 0 bases at V and 4 bases at J, with 14 bases between. Germline V CDR1 and CDR2: SGHRS, YFSETQ. CDR3 sequence (DNA): TGCGCCAGCAGCTTGGCCCTCCTAAACCGATACAATGAGCAGTTCTTC. Its translation: CASSLALLNRYNEQFF.

This clone has a single count. The V and J genes are TRBV2 and TRBJ1-2; D unclear. The CDR3 has 16 amino acids. Trimming cost V 8 bases and J 1 base, with 20 bases left between them. Germline-derived CDR1 and CDR2 are SNHLY and FYNNEI. CDR3: CASPGGTSGFNYGYTF. The CDR3, as DNA: TGTGCCAGCCCAGGTGGAACTTCGGGGTTTAACTATGGCTACACCTTC.

The gene calls are TRBV10-3 and TRBJ1-1, with unresolved D. The germline CDR1 and CDR2 sequences are ENHRY and SYGVKD. This CDR3 is 16 amino acids long. V lost 2 bases and J lost 5, with 18 bases in between. CDR3 region: CAISEGGSLAGTEAFF. In DNA, the CDR3 is TGTGCCATCAGTGAGGGTGGGAGCCTCGCCGGGACTGAAGCTTTCTTT.

CDR3 DNA: TGTGCCAGCACCACGGACAGATTTAACTATGGCTACACCTTC. This sequence encodes CASTTDRFNYGYTF. The chain uses TRBV7-9 and TRBJ1-2, with D tentatively TRBD1 (6 bases). The CDR3 has 14 amino acids. Germline loops: CDR1 SEHNR, CDR2 FQNEAQ (reference sequence). The V end was cut by 7 bases, the J end by 1 base, with 13 bases between.

The V and J genes are TRBV4-3 and TRBJ1-1, with D tentatively TRBD1 (5 bases). The V end was cut by 4 bases, the J end by 2 bases, with 14 bases between. The CDR3 contains 15 residues. Looked up from germline, CDR1 is LGHNA and CDR2 is YSLEER. CDR3 DNA sequence: TGCGCCAGCAGCCCGGGGGAGGCCGTAAACACTGAAGCTTTCTTT. Protein product: CASSPGEAVNTEAFF.

This rearrangement joins TRBV7-2 to TRBJ1-2, with no clear D. Germline CDR1 and CDR2: SGHTA and FQGNSA. This CDR3 is 13 amino acids long. V was cut by 1 base and J by 6 bases, with 9 bases left in between. The chain's CDR3 is CASSLGYPDGYTF. CDR3 DNA sequence: TGTGCCAGCAGCTTAGGTTATCCGGATGGCTACACCTTC.

The J gene is TRBJ2-5, the V gene TRBV2, with D possibly TRBD2 on 5 matching bases. V lost 7 bases and J 4 bases, leaving 10 bases between the germline ends. In germline, CDR1 is SNHLY, CDR2 FYNNEI. The CDR3 covers 12 residues. The chain's CDR3 is CASTPSGETQYF. In nucleotides, the CDR3 is TGTGCCAGCACCCCGAGCGGAGAGACCCAGTACTTC.

The chain couples TRBV6-6 to TRBJ1-1; perhaps TRBD1 as D (6 bases). CDR1 and CDR2 from the germline V gene are MNHNY and SVGAGI (reference sequence). There are 15 residues in the CDR3. V lost 5 bases and J lost 0, with 13 bases in between. The CDR3 DNA is TGTGCCAGCAGTCCCCGGGGGGCCTTGAACACTGAAGCTTTCTTT. This translates into CASSPRGALNTEAFF.

The chain carries TRBV27 and TRBJ2-3, with a possible D match to TRBD2 (5 bases). Per the germline V gene, CDR1 is MNHEY and CDR2 is SMNVEV (reference sequence). This CDR3 has 15 residues. V was clipped by 6 bases and J by 1 base, with 14 bases between them. The CDR3 sequence is CASSVSVLGTDTQYF. The CDR3 DNA reads TGTGCCAGCAGCGTTAGCGTTCTGGGCACAGATACGCAGTATTTT.

V gene TRBV4-2 combines with J gene TRBJ2-1; D is possibly TRBD2 (6 bases). The CDR3 length is 14 residues. Germline V CDR1 and CDR2: LGHNA, YNFKEQ. V shed 1 base and J shed 5 bases, with 9 bases lying between them. The CDR3 sequence: CASSQGLANNEQFF. As DNA, the CDR3 is TGTGCCAGCAGCCAAGGGCTAGCGAACAATGAGCAGTTCTTC.

This sequence joins TRBV30 and TRBJ2-5; possible D gene TRBD2, 6 bases. Germline values: CDR1 GTSNPN, CDR2 SVGIG (reference sequence). V lost 0 bases and J 5 bases, leaving 16 bases between the germline ends. The CDR3 spans 15 residues. For the CDR3, the DNA is TGTGCCTGGAGTGTAAATAGGGGCCGGGGGGAGACCCAGTACTTC. Translating it yields CAWSVNRGRGETQYF.

This sequence joins TRBV14 and TRBJ1-1; D gene unclear. Per the germline V gene, CDR1 is SGHDN and CDR2 is FVKESK. CDR3 length equals 12 residues. With 0 bases removed from V and 10 bases from J, the gap between germline ends came to 9 bases. CDR3 nucleotide sequence: TGTGCCAGCAGCCAAGAAGAGGTCGGAGCTTTCTTT. It encodes CASSQEEVGAFF.

V is TRBV5-1 and J is TRBJ2-1; 10 nucleotides align to TRBD2. The V gene end was trimmed by 4 bases and the J gene end by 2 bases; junction bases not matched to a gene: 6. Germline assignment: CDR1 SGHRS and CDR2 YFSETQ. The CDR3 sequence is 16 residues long. CDR3 amino acids: CASSTRLAGAYNEQFF. The CDR3 DNA reads as TGCGCCAGCAGCACCCGTCTAGCGGGGGCCTACAATGAGCAGTTCTTC.

The rearrangement links TRBV5-1 to TRBJ2-7, with 11 bases aligning to TRBD2. CDR3 size: 18 residues. Germline lookup yields CDR1 SGHRS and CDR2 YFSETQ. Unmatched junction bases numbered 8, after V lost 0 bases and J lost 0 bases. CDR3 amino acids: CASSLGLAGGYDSYEQYF. The DNA for the CDR3 is TGCGCCAGCAGCTTGGGGTTAGCGGGGGGGTACGACTCCTACGAGCAGTACTTC.

This clone appeared once. The chain's CDR3 is CASRGQAGGRGTQYF. The CDR3 coding sequence is TGTGCCAGCAGAGGACAGGCTGGAGGTAGGGGGACCCAGTACTTC. This chain uses TRBV25-1 with TRBJ2-5; 7 positions match TRBD1. This CDR3 region has 15 residues. The trim removed 6 bases at V and 7 bases at J, leaving 14 bases unmatched. The V gene's germline CDR1 is MGHDK and CDR2 SYGVNS.

In DNA, the CDR3 is TGCGCCAGCAGCTTGGCCGGGACAGCGAGTTACGAGCAGTACTTC. Translated, it gives CASSLAGTASYEQYF. This rearrangement joins TRBV5-1 to TRBJ2-7; 7 bases match TRBD1. V was clipped by 0 bases and J by 4 bases; unmatched bases: 7. This CDR3 has 15 amino acids. Germline V gene lookup returns CDR1 SGHRS and CDR2 YFSETQ. The full variable domain, with the rest looked up from reference TRBV5-1 and TRBJ2-7, is KAGVTQTPRYLIKTRGQQVTLSCSPISGHRSVSWYQQTPGQGLQFLFEYFSETQRNKGNFPGRFSGRQFSNSRSEMNVSTLELGDSALYLCASSLAGTASYEQYFGPGTRLTVT.

V usage is TRBV11-2 and J usage is TRBJ1-1; TRBD1 matches at 8 bases. CDR3 size: 14 residues. Germline V gene data show CDR1 as SGHAT and CDR2 as FQNNGV. J gave up 5 bases and V 0 bases, and 2 bases lay outside the gene matches. CDR3 in amino acids: CASSLEYRGTEAFF. CDR3 coding DNA: TGTGCCAGCAGCTTAGAGTACAGGGGGACTGAAGCTTTCTTT.

V usage is TRBV30 and J usage is TRBJ1-2, with D perhaps TRBD1 (5 bases). Germline CDR1 is GTSNPN and CDR2 is SVGIG (reference sequence). The ends were cut back, 3 bases at V and 6 bases at J, with 17 bases in the middle. This CDR3 is built from 14 residues. CDR3 in DNA: TGTGCCTGGAGCCGGGGGTCGGCCGAAAATGGCTACACCTTC. It encodes CAWSRGSAENGYTF.

The chain uses TRBV6-1 and TRBJ2-7, with a possible D match to TRBD2 (6 bases). V lost 10 bases to trimming and J lost 3 bases, with 13 bases between them. Germline CDR1 is MNHNS and CDR2 is SASEGT. This CDR3 contains 12 residues. The CDR3 DNA is TGTGCCACCAGACCGGAGGGCTACGAGCAGTACTTC. Translating it yields CATRPEGYEQYF.

J is TRBJ2-2 and V is TRBV9; D perhaps matches TRBD2 (5 bases). This CDR3 spans 15 amino acids. The V gene lost 0 bases and the J gene lost 7 bases, with 13 bases spanning the gap. Germline V gene data show CDR1 as SGDLS and CDR2 as YYNGEE. The chain's CDR3 is CASSVGERSFGELFF. CDR3 nucleotide sequence: TGTGCCAGCAGCGTAGGGGAGAGGTCTTTCGGGGAGCTGTTTTTT.

The chain employs TRBV4-2 and TRBJ1-2; 8 bases line up with TRBD1. The CDR3 consists of 14 residues. The germline CDR1 and CDR2 sequences are LGHNA and YNFKEQ. V dropped 5 bases and J dropped 4; count of bases not matched to a gene: 6. The CDR3 coding sequence is TGTGCCAGCAGCAGTGACAGGGGAAGCTATGGCTACACCTTC. Translation: CASSSDRGSYGYTF.

This chain links TRBV11-1 with TRBJ2-3, with TRBD2 matching 10 bases. CDR3 size: 17 residues. Looked up from germline, CDR1 is SGHAT and CDR2 is FQDESV (reference sequence). Trimming removed 1 base from V and 0 bases from J; junction bases left unmatched: 4. CDR3 in amino acids: CASSLGGTSVSTDTQYF. CDR3 DNA: TGTGCCAGCAGCTTAGGGGGGACTAGCGTCAGCACAGATACGCAGTATTTT.

The chain carries TRBV11-2 and TRBJ2-2, with no clear D. V shed 3 bases and J shed 6 bases, with 11 bases lying between them. CDR1 and CDR2 from the germline V gene are SGHAT and FQNNGV. The CDR3 is made up of 14 amino acids. The CDR3 spells CASSFGASAGELFF. The CDR3 DNA reads TGTGCCAGCAGCTTCGGAGCATCCGCCGGGGAGCTGTTTTTT.

This clone appeared a single time. This chain uses TRBV23-1 with TRBJ1-4; 7 nucleotides align to TRBD1. TRBV23-1 is an open reading frame whose function is uncertain. The CDR3 consists of 16 residues. Unmatched junction bases numbered 11, after V lost 2 bases and J lost 8 bases. CDR3 bases: TGCGCCAGCAGTCAACCCACCGGGACAGTCCAAGAAAAACTGTTTTTT. The encoded protein is CASSQPTGTVQEKLFF.

J is TRBJ2-3 and V is TRBV12-5; TRBD2 matches 9 bases. Germline CDR1 and CDR2: LGHNT and FRNRAP. This CDR3 comprises 14 residues. V gave up 6 bases and J gave up 3 bases; unmatched junction bases: 4. CDR3 loop: CASGLAGATDTQYF. The CDR3 DNA sequence: TGTGCTAGTGGCTTAGCGGGAGCTACAGATACGCAGTATTTT.

The chain links TRBV6-1 to TRBJ1-4; the D gene is possibly TRBD1 (5 bases). Trimming pared 5 bases from V and 8 bases from J, leaving 15 bases between. CDR1 MNHNS and CDR2 SASEGT come from the germline V gene. CDR3 length: 14 amino acids. The CDR3 bases are TGTGCCAGCAGTTCCGGGGGACCAAGGGAAAAACTGTTTTTT. This encodes CASSSGGPREKLFF.